This T cell receptor (beta chain) is drawn from a study of T cells in tuberculosis. Study overall: Blood was taken before or within 7 days of anti-tuberculosis therapy. Notes on the study in general: Selection depended on which cryopreserved specimens were available. Smaller alpha distances in active tuberculosis partly reflected shorter CDR3-alpha lengths.

Time point here: new active TB diagnosis, blood taken before or within 7 days of starting treatment. Tuberculosis was confirmed by positive sputum smear and/or M. tuberculosis culture. In regard to this clone: Its antigen is not identified.

Method: immunoSEQ multiplex PCR; TCRdb's copy keeps in-frame clones and lacks some. The sample contains around 30,000 clones, 93% of which appear only once. The J segment lost 5 bases and the V segment lost 2 bases, leaving 5 bases of the junction unmatched. The CDR3 is made up of 14 amino acids. Germline loops: CDR1 SGHRS, CDR2 YFSETQ. The V gene is TRBV5-1, the J gene TRBJ2-5; TRBD2 matches 8 bases. The clonotype was recovered from an adult with tuberculosis. This specimen was PBMCs, taken at tuberculosis diagnosis. In DNA form, the CDR3 reads TGCGCCAGCAGCTTAGCGGGAGATGGGGAGACCCAGTACTTC. Its protein product is CASSLAGDGETQYF.